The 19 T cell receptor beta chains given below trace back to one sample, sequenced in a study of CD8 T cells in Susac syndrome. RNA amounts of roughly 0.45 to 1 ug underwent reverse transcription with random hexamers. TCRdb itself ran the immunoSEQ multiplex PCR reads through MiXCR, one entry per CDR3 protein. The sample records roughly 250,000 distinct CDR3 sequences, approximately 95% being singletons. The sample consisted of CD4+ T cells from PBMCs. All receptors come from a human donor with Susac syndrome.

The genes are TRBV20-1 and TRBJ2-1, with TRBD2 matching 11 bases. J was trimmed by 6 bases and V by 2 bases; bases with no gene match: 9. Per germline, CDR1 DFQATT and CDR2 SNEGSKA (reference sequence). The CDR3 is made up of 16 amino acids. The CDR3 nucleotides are TGCAGTGCTAGAACCCCACTAGCGGGAGAAAGCAATGAGCAGTTCTTC. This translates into CSARTPLAGESNEQFF.

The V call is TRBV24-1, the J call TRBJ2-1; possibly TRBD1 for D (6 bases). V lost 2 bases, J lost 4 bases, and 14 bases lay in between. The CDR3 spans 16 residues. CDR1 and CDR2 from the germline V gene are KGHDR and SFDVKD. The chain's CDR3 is CATSDSGGAGYNEQFF. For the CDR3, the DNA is TGTGCCACCAGTGATTCTGGGGGCGCAGGGTACAATGAGCAGTTCTTC.

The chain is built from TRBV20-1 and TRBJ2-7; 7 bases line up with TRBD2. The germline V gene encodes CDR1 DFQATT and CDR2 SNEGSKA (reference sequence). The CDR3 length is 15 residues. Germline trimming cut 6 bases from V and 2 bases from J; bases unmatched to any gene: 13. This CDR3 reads CSANQGGSVTYEQYF. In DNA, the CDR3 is TGCAGTGCCAACCAAGGCGGGAGTGTAACCTACGAGCAGTACTTC.

In DNA form, the CDR3 reads TGTGCCAGCAGCAACAACTCCTCCGGGGGACAAGAGACCCAGTACTTC. This codes for CASSNNSSGGQETQYF. The chain has TRBV21-1 and TRBJ2-5; the table gives TRBD1 as D, unverified against the DNA. TRBV21-1 is described as a pseudogene. The CDR3 extends over 16 amino acids.

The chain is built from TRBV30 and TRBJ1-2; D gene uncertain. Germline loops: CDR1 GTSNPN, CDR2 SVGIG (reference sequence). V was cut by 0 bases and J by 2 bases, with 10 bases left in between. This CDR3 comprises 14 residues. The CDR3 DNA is TGTGCCTGGAGTGTACATGGAGCCAACTATGGCTACACCTTC. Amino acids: CAWSVHGANYGYTF.

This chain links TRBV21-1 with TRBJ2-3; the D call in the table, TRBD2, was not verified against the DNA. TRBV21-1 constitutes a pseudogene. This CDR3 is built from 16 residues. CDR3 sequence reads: CASSKRKLGGTDTQYF. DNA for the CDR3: TGTGCCAGCAGCAAAAGGAAGCTAGGCGGCACAGATACGCAGTATTTT.

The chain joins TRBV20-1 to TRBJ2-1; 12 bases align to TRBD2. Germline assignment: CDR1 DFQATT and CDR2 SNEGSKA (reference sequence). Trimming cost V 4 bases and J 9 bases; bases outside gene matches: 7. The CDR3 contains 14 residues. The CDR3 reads CSATSGRADSEQFF. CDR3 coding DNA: TGCAGTGCTACTAGCGGGAGGGCCGACAGTGAGCAGTTCTTC.

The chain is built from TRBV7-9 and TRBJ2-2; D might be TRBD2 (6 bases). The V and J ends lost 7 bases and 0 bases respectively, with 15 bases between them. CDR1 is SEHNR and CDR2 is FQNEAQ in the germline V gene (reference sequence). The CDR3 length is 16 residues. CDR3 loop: CASTPLGGSNTGELFF. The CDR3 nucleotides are TGTGCCAGCACCCCACTGGGGGGATCGAACACCGGGGAGCTGTTTTTT.

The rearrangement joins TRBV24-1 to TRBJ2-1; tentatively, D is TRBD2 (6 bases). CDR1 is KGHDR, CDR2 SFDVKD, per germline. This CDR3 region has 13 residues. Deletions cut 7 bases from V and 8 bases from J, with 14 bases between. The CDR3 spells CATSRDWGYEQFF. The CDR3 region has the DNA TGTGCCACCAGCCGGGACTGGGGCTATGAGCAGTTCTTC.

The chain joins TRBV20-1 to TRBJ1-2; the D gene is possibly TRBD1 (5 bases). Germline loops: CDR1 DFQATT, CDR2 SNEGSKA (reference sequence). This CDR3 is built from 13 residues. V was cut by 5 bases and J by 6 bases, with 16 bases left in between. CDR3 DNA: TGCAGTGCTCTGGCGGCAGGGAAGAATGGCTACACCTTC. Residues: CSALAAGKNGYTF.

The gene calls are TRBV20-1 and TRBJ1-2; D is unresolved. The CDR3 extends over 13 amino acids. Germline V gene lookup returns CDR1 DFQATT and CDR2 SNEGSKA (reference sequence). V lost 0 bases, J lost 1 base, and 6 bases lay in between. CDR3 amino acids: CSARDLSNYGYTF. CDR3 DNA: TGCAGTGCTAGAGATCTAAGTAACTATGGCTACACCTTC.

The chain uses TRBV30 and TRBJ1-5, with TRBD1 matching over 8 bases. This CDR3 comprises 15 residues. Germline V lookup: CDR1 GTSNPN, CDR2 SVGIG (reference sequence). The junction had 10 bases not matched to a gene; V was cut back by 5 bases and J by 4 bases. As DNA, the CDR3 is TGTGCCTGGCGCAGCCCCGGGACAGGAAATCAGCCCCAGCATTTT. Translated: CAWRSPGTGNQPQHF.

DNA of the CDR3: TGCAGCGTTGTGCGGGGCTGGACCGGGGAGCTGTTTTTT. Encoded protein: CSVVRGWTGELFF. The J gene is TRBJ2-2, the V gene TRBV29-1; TRBD2 is a possible D gene (6 bases). CDR3 length equals 13 residues. The germline V and J ends were trimmed by 4 bases and 5 bases, with 11 bases remaining between them. Germline CDR1 reads SQVTM; CDR2 reads ANQGSEA.

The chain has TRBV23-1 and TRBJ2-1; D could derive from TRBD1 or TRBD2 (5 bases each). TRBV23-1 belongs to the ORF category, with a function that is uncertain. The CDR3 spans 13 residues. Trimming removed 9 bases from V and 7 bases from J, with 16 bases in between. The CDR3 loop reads CARGPCVLNEQFF. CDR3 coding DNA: TGCGCCAGGGGACCATGCGTTCTGAATGAGCAGTTCTTC.

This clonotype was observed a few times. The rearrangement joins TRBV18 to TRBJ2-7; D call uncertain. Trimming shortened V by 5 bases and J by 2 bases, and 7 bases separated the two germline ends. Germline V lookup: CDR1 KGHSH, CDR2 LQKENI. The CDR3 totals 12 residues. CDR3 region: CASSSLTYEQYF. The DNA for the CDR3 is TGTGCCAGCTCAAGTCTAACCTACGAGCAGTACTTC.

CDR3 in DNA: TGTGCCAGTACCAAGGAGGGGGGGCCTCTGTACTTC. Amino acid sequence: CASTKEGGPLYF. The V gene is TRBV19, the J gene TRBJ2-5; TRBD2 might be the D (7 bases). The CDR3 loop spans 12 amino acids. Trimming took 7 bases from V and 13 from J, leaving 19 bases between them. From germline, CDR1 is LNHDA and CDR2 SQIVND (reference sequence).

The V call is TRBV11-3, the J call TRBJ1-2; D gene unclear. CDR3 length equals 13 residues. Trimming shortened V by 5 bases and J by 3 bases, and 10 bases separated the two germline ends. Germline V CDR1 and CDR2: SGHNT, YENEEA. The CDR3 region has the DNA TGTGCCAGCAGCCACCGACGGGACTATGGCTACACCTTC. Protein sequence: CASSHRRDYGYTF.

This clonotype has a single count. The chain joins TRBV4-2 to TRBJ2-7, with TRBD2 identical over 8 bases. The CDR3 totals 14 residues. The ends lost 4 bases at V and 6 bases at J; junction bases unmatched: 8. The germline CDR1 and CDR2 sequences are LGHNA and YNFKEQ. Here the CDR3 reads CASSRAGETGEQYF. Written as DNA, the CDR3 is TGTGCCAGCAGCCGAGCGGGGGAGACAGGCGAGCAGTACTTC.

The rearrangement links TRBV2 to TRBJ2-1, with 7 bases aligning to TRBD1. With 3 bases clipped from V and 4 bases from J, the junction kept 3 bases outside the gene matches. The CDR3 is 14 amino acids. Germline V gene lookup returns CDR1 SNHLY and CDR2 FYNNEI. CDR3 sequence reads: CASSEGTVYNEQFF. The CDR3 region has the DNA TGTGCCAGCAGTGAGGGGACAGTATACAATGAGCAGTTCTTC.